Given below is one TCR beta chain in context. Some clones are missing from TCRdb's copy, which holds only in-frame ones; the method was immunoSEQ multiplex PCR. Found here are approximately 46,000 clones, approximately 92% of them singletons; the top ten hold approximately 8.3%. CDR3 length: 18 residues. This sample was included in a study of T cell changes during pregnancy in multiple sclerosis. The sample consisted of CD8+ T cells from peripheral blood mononuclear cells, taken in the second trimester of pregnancy. The receptor was derived from a female donor with multiple sclerosis, enrolled in a pregnancy study. J is TRBJ2-5 and V is TRBV21-1; TRBD2 is the table's D call, not checked against the DNA. TRBV21-1 is designated a pseudogene. CDR3 sequence: CASSKRGCGGRVRETQYF. In DNA form, the CDR3 reads TGTGCCAGCAGCAAACGGGGTTGTGGCGGGAGGGTCCGAGAGACCCAGTACTTC.